This T cell receptor (beta chain) emerged from a study of Ad26.COV2.S vaccination and SARS-CoV-2 variants. Study-wide results and caveats: Comparability of non-spike TCR breadth was observed across vaccine and placebo recipients. TCR breadth and depth estimates may have understated total T cell responses.

Stated treatment: roughly 19 received Ad26.COV2.S at low or high dose, single or two shots; several received placebo; per-sample allocation not given. Sampling took place 63 days after the first vaccine or placebo injection. This clone was seen more than once but under ten times. The antigen remains undetermined. Sequenced by immunoSEQ multiplex PCR; TCRdb stores in-frame clones only, minus some. The data show roughly 680,000 clones, 80% to 90% seen once. The ends lost 3 bases at V and 0 bases at J; junction bases unmatched: 14. Germline values: CDR1 DFQATT, CDR2 SNEGSKA (reference sequence). This CDR3 has 18 residues.

The source of this sequence is a person between 18 and 59 years old who received the Ad26.COV2.S COVID-19 vaccine or a placebo. The source was peripheral blood, collected in a trial of Ad26.COV2.S vaccine versus placebo. The genes are TRBV20-1 and TRBJ2-7; 10 bases are shared with TRBD2. The CDR3 sequence: CSASNRRTSGALSYEQYF. The CDR3 DNA reads as TGCAGTGCTAGTAATCGACGGACTAGCGGAGCCCTCTCCTACGAGCAGTACTTC.